The 10 T cell receptor beta chains below were found in one sample sequenced in a study of identical twins. TCRdb reprocessed the 5' RACE reads with MiXCR, giving one entry per CDR3 protein. The sample has 200,000 to 250,000 distinct CDR3 sequences, under 10% seen once; the top ten hold around 1.8%. These data also formed part of another study, on yellow fever vaccine responses in identical twins.

Specimen: memory (CD45RO+) T cells sorted from blood. These receptors were taken from a woman aged 18-35 years in good health.

In this sample, this clonotype turned up many times. CDR3 residues: CASSSGQGPYEQYF. The CDR3 bases are TGCGCCAGCAGCTCCGGACAGGGTCCCTACGAGCAGTACTTC. The chain employs TRBV5-1 and TRBJ2-7; 8 bases map to TRBD1. V shed 3 bases, J shed 2 bases, and the junction held 4 bases outside the gene matches. CDR3 length: 14 residues. The germline CDR1 and CDR2 sequences are SGHRS and YFSETQ.

CDR3 nucleotides: TGCAGTGCTAGGGTTAGCGTCAGCACAGATACGCAGTATTTT. It codes for CSARVSVSTDTQYF. This chain joins TRBV20-1 and TRBJ2-3; possibly TRBD2 for D (5 bases). Germline loops: CDR1 DFQATT, CDR2 SNEGSKA (reference sequence). The CDR3 is 14 amino acids. Trimming took off 3 bases at V and 0 bases at J, with 10 bases between the two ends.

The sample holds a few counts of this clonotype. The chain uses TRBV20-1 and TRBJ2-2; the match to TRBD2 covers 11 bases. Germline V gene sequence: CDR1 DFQATT, CDR2 SNEGSKA (reference sequence). The V gene end was trimmed by 0 bases and the J gene end by 1 base; junction bases not matched to a gene: 4. The CDR3 covers 17 residues. The CDR3 region has the DNA TGCAGTGCTAGAGATCCGCTAGCGGGAGGGAACACCGGGGAGCTGTTTTTT. Translating gives CSARDPLAGGNTGELFF.

This chain uses TRBV7-2 with TRBJ2-1; perhaps TRBD1 as D (5 bases). Germline CDR1 is SGHTA and CDR2 is FQGNSA. The CDR3 runs to 11 residues. Trimming pared 5 bases from V and 12 bases from J, leaving 11 bases between. CDR3 amino acids: CASSRGFRQFF. CDR3 sequence (DNA): TGTGCCAGCAGCAGGGGTTTTAGGCAGTTCTTC.

In its sample, this clonotype was seen many times. The chain combines TRBV7-8 with TRBJ1-1, with 8 bases matching TRBD1. The CDR3 has 16 residues. CDR1 is SGHVS, CDR2 FQNEAQ, per germline. Germline trimming cut 1 base from V and 0 bases from J; bases unmatched to any gene: 4. Here the CDR3 DNA reads TGTGCCAGCAGCTTAGGGAGACAGGGGTTGAACACTGAAGCTTTCTTT. The encoded protein is CASSLGRQGLNTEAFF.

This clonotype was found many times. This chain connects TRBV30 to TRBJ2-7; D is tentatively TRBD1 or TRBD2 (5 bases each). The CDR3 is 13 residues long. Per the germline V gene, CDR1 is GTSNPN and CDR2 is SVGIG (reference sequence). Trimming took 5 bases from V and 0 from J, leaving 11 bases between them. The CDR3 region is CAWSRDLSYEQYF. CDR3 nucleotide sequence: TGTGCCTGGTCCCGGGACCTCTCCTACGAGCAGTACTTC.

This clonotype was seen a few times. The CDR3 protein is CASSSHVAGPDSSYNEQFF. DNA of the CDR3: TGCGCCAGCAGCTCCCACGTGGCGGGACCAGATAGCTCCTACAATGAGCAGTTCTTC. The V call is TRBV5-1, the J call TRBJ2-1; perhaps TRBD2 as D (6 bases). The CDR3 contains 19 residues. Trimming stripped 3 bases from V and 0 bases from J, with 22 bases between. Germline V gene sequence: CDR1 SGHRS, CDR2 YFSETQ.

This clonotype was seen ten or more times. This chain joins TRBV12-3 or TRBV12-4 and TRBJ2-7; TRBD2 aligns across 12 bases. This CDR3 contains 12 residues. Trimming took 6 bases from V and 10 from J; bases not matched to a gene: 4. CDR3 bases: TGTGCCAGCAGCTCCGGACTAGCGGGACAGTACTTC. Encoded protein: CASSSGLAGQYF.

This clonotype has just a few counts. The chain is built from TRBV28 and TRBJ1-3; 7 nucleotides match TRBD1. V lost 6 bases and J lost 0; bases outside the gene matches: 5. The CDR3 spans 15 residues. CDR1 and CDR2 (germline): MDHEN, SYDVKM. The CDR3 loop is CASSRDSISGNTIYF. The DNA for the CDR3 is TGTGCCAGCAGCCGGGACAGTATCTCTGGAAACACCATATATTTT. Filled out from reference TRBV28 and TRBJ1-3, the complete variable domain reads DVKVTQSSRYLVKRTGEKVFLECVQDMDHENMFWYRQDPGLGLRLIYFSYDVKMKEKGDIPEGYSVSREKKERFSLILESASTNQTSMYLCASSRDSISGNTIYFGEGSWLTVV.

The V call is TRBV19, the J call TRBJ2-1; 9 bases are a match to TRBD1. V was clipped by 5 bases and J by 6 bases; unmatched bases: 11. This CDR3 is built from 16 residues. The V gene's germline CDR1 is LNHDA and CDR2 SQIVND (reference sequence). CDR3 DNA sequence: TGTGCCAGTAGTGTGCTACAGGGGGCCGGCCCCAATGAGCAGTTCTTC. Its translation: CASSVLQGAGPNEQFF.